This paragraph reports one TCR beta chain. Its binding antigen is unknown. No per-base quality is available; no much larger clone lies one base away. Whole blood was collected in K2EDTA tubes by collaborating institutions according to the institutions' own protocols. For TCRbeta analysis, collaborators shipped samples as frozen whole blood, isolated PBMCs, or DNA extracted from either of those sample types. These data belong to a study of blood T cell repertoires in COVID-19 (TCRdb year 2020). Turning to the overall study: The collaborator samples originated in the United States, Italy and Spain and spanned the acute and convalescent phases of COVID-19. The prospective study material was composed of cDNA or gDNA derived from T cells, B-cell-depleted T cells, or PBMCs. Deeply sampled blood TCRbeta repertoires from subjects exposed to, actively infected with, or recovered from COVID-19 were included in the dataset. The repertoires were released in a freely available public database meant as a resource for research on the immune response to SARS-CoV-2. The samples were drawn from two sources: the first 160 participants of the ongoing ImmuneRACE study, and 950 to 1,500 subjects contributed by 6 global collaborators. A de-identified subject ID, COVID-19 status, age in years and sex were almost always included in the sample metadata. Where available, HLA class I and class II types were obtained from metadata supplied by the sample provider rather than from assay-based typing.

Its CDR3 holds 14 amino acids, cysteine through phenylalanine. CDR3 DNA is the only sequence kept; it has 42 bases, read in frame from the first base. Trimming takes 3 bases from V and 0 bases from J, and the germline ends sit 12 bases apart. From the germline V gene (reference sequence), CDR1 is DFQATT and CDR2 is SNEGSKA. TCRbeta CDR3 regions were amplified from genomic DNA using the immunoSEQ Assay, a bias-controlled multiplex PCR. The paper's data handling went like this. Within the assay, amplification of reference gene primers was used to estimate how many nucleated cells each sample contained. To quantify the absolute abundance of each unique TCRbeta CDR3 rearrangement, sequence reads were collapsed and filtered. Productive Simpson clonality was computed per sample as the square root of Simpson's diversity index over productive rearrangements. Entries here come from immuneACCESS through TCRdb and include only in-frame sequences with V and J called. Some clones fail to appear in such tables; in the studies checked, an unresolved V gene covers under half of the shortfall, and the cause of the remainder is unknown. V and J calls and clone size are as listed in that table; D and trimming were resolved from the DNA. A total of 61,000 or so clones appear in this sample, around 90% of them only once. In total, the top ten clones hold approximately 17% of the sample.

What the authors observed across the whole study: The amount of clinical and demographic metadata varied by source and participant and was provided uncurated.

The chain joins TRBV20-1 to TRBJ2-7; the D gene is not confidently resolved. The receptor's source is a woman of 80 years or more with active COVID-19. Material: peripheral blood. In nucleotides, the sequence is TGCAGTGCTAGTCCTCAGGCTGTCTCCTACGAGCAGTACTTC. It is translated as CSASPQAVSYEQYF.